The rows below give T cell receptor beta chains drawn from one sample of a study of regulatory T cells in long-lasting Graves disease. TCRdb recomputed calls from the multiplex PCR reads with MiXCR, one row per CDR3 protein. The data hold roughly 500,000 distinct CDR3 sequences, with approximately 12% observed a single time. The same sample was also used in a study of T cells in Graves' hyperthyroidism and ophthalmopathy.

The specimen was peripheral blood mononuclear cells (PBMCs), collected at new diagnosis, from a patient treated with antithyroid drugs. These TCRs come from a man aged 30 to 39 with Graves disease. Both conserved end residues are part of each CDR3. D genes are given only for firm matches. Some rows mark clone size as missing; the rest say once, few, many or name a class of expanded clone.

cdr3_aa cdr3_nt v_call clone_size j_call d_call
CATAGGLNTEAFF TGTGCCACCGCAGGGGGACTGAACACTGAAGCTTTCTTT TRBV28 many TRBJ1-1 TRBD1
CASSVSGRDRDTQYF TGTGCCAGCAGTGTTAGCGGTCGGGACAGGGATACGCAGTATTTT TRBV12-3/TRBV12-4 many TRBJ2-3 TRBD1
CASSDAPATNEKLFF TGTGCCAGCAGCGATGCGCCGGCAACTAATGAAAAACTGTTTTTT TRBV7-9 few TRBJ1-4 NA
CATRGFGTSGNNEQFF TGTGCCACCCGTGGGTTTGGGACTAGCGGAAACAATGAGCAGTTCTTC TRBV24-1 many TRBJ2-1 TRBD2
CASSSGQSNEKLFF TGTGCCAGCAGTTCAGGACAGTCAAATGAAAAACTGTTTTTT TRBV27 many TRBJ1-4 NA
CASNRDGFSYEQYF TGTGCCAGCAACCGGGACGGATTCTCCTACGAGCAGTACTTC TRBV27 few TRBJ2-7 NA
CSASPPGLAYTQYF TGCAGTGCCTCCCCGCCGGGACTAGCGTACACCCAGTACTTC TRBV20-1 NA TRBJ2-5 TRBD2
CASSLFRDRPYYEQYF TGTGCCAGCAGTTTATTCCGGGACAGACCTTACTACGAGCAGTACTTC TRBV27 NA TRBJ2-7 TRBD1
CASRARTGGLYEQYF TGTGCCAGCAGGGCCAGGACAGGGGGCCTCTACGAGCAGTACTTC TRBV2 many TRBJ2-7 TRBD1
CASSLEVYGTGGSYGYTF TGTGCCAGCAGCTTGGAGGTCTATGGGACAGGTGGATCTTATGGCTACACCTTC TRBV5-8 many TRBJ1-2 TRBD1
CASSLTGTALMNTEAFF TGTGCCAGCAGTCTTACCGGGACAGCCCTCATGAACACTGAAGCTTTCTTT TRBV12-3/TRBV12-4 many TRBJ1-1 TRBD1